Sequencing of this T cell receptor (beta chain) was carried out in a study of shared clonotypes between healthy human individuals. The material for each subset, its genomic DNA, was split evenly across several immunoSEQ plates. Only in-frame clones appear in the TCRdb table, and some are missing; sequencing was by immunoSEQ multiplex PCR. The sample carries fewer than 1.4 million clones, approximately 80% recorded once. As regards this clone: A much bigger clone sits one base away, suggesting this may be a read error.

The germline gives CDR1 KGHSH, CDR2 LQKENI. This CDR3 region has 12 residues. Trimming left V 5 bases short and J 8 bases short, with 10 bases between. The TCR was taken from a man younger than 30 in good health. Some clones in this sample may be carry-over from other donors' samples. V is TRBV18 and J is TRBJ2-1, with a weak D call TRBD2 (5 bases). Sequencing was carried out using memory CD4+ T cells from PBMCs. Subset of the sample: CD45RA-negative fraction. The DNA of the CDR3 is TGTGCCAGCTCATCGGAGGTGGATGAGCAGTTCTTC. Translation gives CASSSEVDEQFF.